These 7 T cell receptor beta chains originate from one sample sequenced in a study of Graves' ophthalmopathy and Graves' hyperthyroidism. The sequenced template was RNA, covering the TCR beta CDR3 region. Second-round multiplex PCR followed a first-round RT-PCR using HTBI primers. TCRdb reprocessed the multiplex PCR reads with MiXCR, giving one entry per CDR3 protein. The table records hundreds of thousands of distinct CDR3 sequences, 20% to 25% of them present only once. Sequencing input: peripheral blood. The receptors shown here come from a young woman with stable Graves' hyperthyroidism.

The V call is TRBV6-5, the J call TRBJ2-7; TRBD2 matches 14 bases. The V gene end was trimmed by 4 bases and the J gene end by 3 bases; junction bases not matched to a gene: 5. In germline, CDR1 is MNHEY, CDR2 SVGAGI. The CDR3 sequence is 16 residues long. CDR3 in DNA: TGTGCCAGCAGTTCCCCGGGACTAGCGGGGGACTACGAGCAGTACTTC. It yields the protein CASSSPGLAGDYEQYF.

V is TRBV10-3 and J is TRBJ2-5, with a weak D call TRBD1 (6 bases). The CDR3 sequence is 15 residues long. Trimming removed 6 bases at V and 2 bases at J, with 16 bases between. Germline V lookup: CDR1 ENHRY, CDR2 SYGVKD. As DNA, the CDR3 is TGTGCCATCAGCCCCGAACAGGGCGTTCAAGAGACCCAGTACTTC. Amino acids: CAISPEQGVQETQYF.

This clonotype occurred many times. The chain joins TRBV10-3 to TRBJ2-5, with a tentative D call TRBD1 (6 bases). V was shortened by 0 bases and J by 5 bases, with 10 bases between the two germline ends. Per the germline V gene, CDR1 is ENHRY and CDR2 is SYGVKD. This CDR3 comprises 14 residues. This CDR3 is CAISESWTDETQYF. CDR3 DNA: TGTGCCATCAGTGAGTCCTGGACAGATGAGACCCAGTACTTC.

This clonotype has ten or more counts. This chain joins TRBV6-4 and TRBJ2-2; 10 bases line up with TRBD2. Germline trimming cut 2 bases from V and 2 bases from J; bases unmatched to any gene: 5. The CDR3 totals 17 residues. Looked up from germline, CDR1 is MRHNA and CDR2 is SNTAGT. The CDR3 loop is CASSDQGLASNTGELFF. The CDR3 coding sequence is TGTGCCAGCAGTGACCAGGGACTAGCGAGTAACACCGGGGAGCTGTTTTTT.

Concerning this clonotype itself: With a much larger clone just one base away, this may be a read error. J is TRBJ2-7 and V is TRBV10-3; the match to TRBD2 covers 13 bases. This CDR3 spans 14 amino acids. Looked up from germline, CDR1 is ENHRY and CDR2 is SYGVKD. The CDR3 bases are TGTGCCTTCAGTGGGACTAGCGGGACCCTGACGACCTACTTC. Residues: CAFSGTSGTLTTYF.

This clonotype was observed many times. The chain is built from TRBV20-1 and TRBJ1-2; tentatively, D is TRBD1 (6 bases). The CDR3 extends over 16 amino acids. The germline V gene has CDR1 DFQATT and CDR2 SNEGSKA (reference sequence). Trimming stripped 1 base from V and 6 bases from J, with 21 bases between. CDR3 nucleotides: TGCAGTGCTAGAGGGAAACTCCGGGACAAAGGGAATGGCTACACCTTC. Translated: CSARGKLRDKGNGYTF.

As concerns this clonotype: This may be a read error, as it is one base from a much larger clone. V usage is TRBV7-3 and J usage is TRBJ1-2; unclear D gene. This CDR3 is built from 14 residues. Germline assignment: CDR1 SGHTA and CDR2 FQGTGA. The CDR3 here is CASSPLDGDYGYAF. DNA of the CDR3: TGTGCCAGCAGCCCGCTGGACGGAGACTATGGCTACGCCTTC.